These 10 T cell receptor beta chains came from one sample sequenced in a study of CD8+ T cells in alopecia areata. RNA, once extracted, was reverse transcribed into cDNA for use as the sequencing template. The data were produced by immunoSEQ multiplex PCR, yet TCRdb's version contains in-frame clones alone and is incomplete. This sample carries some 170,000 clones, about 67% of them seen once, and the ten largest clones take over 10%. Source: CD8+ T cells sorted from blood, taken at week 0. The receptors stem from a human donor with alopecia areata.

The V call is TRBV6-5, the J call TRBJ1-2; TRBD1 agrees at 11 bases. The germline CDR1 and CDR2 sequences are MNHEY and SVGAGI. V lost 6 bases to trimming and J lost 7 bases; unmatched junction nucleotides: 1. CDR3 length: 12 residues. Written as DNA, the CDR3 is TGTGCCAGCAGGGGGACAGGGGGTGGCTACACCTTC. It is translated as CASRGTGGGYTF.

DNA for the CDR3: TGTGCCTGGAGTGTTTATACGGGGGTTGAAGCTTTCTTT. It encodes CAWSVYTGVEAFF. This chain links TRBV30 with TRBJ1-1, with D tentatively TRBD1 (5 bases). The germline V gene encodes CDR1 GTSNPN and CDR2 SVGIG (reference sequence). This CDR3 is built from 13 residues. Trimming shortened V by 0 bases and J by 7 bases, and 12 bases separated the two germline ends.

This clone was counted only a few times. The V call is TRBV7-2, the J call TRBJ1-2; tentatively, D is TRBD1 (6 bases). CDR1 and CDR2 from the germline V gene are SGHTA and FQGNSA. This CDR3 has 16 amino acids. The germline V and J ends were trimmed by 1 base and 3 bases, with 15 bases remaining between them. Here the CDR3 reads CASSLGVGARYYGYTF. The CDR3 DNA reads TGTGCCAGCAGCTTAGGGGTGGGGGCGCGGTACTATGGCTACACCTTC. The full variable domain, in which reference TRBV7-2 and TRBJ1-2 provide the parts outside the CDR3, is GAGVSQSPSNKVTEKGKDVELRCDPISGHTALYWYRQSLGQGLEFLIYFQGNSAPDKSGLPSDRFSAERTGGSVSTLTIQRTQQEDSAVYLCASSLGVGARYYGYTFGSGTRLTVV.

This clone appeared a few times. The chain uses TRBV4-1 and TRBJ2-3; tentative D call: TRBD2 (7 bases). The CDR3 covers 16 residues. The V end lost 0 bases, the J end lost 0 bases, and 10 bases lay between the germline ends. Germline CDR1 reads MGHRA; CDR2 reads YSYEKL. The CDR3 coding sequence is TGCGCCAGCAGCCAAGAGAGGGGGGGTAGCACAGATACGCAGTATTTT. It encodes CASSQERGGSTDTQYF.

The chain uses TRBV4-1 and TRBJ1-5; D not resolved. Germline CDR1 and CDR2: MGHRA and YSYEKL. The CDR3 is 18 amino acids. Trimming stripped 4 bases from V and 2 bases from J, with 21 bases between. For the CDR3, the DNA is TGCGCCAGCAGCCCGAATTACGAGAGGGTGGACGGCAATCAGCCCCAGCATTTT. It translates to CASSPNYERVDGNQPQHF.

This clone was observed a few times. The chain has TRBV5-1 and TRBJ2-1; 7 bases line up with TRBD1. J was trimmed by 5 bases and V by 0 bases; bases with no gene match: 5. The CDR3 runs to 15 residues. Germline-derived CDR1 and CDR2 are SGHRS and YFSETQ. This CDR3 reads CASSLERGRDNEQFF. CDR3 coding DNA: TGCGCCAGCAGCTTGGAGAGGGGGCGAGACAATGAGCAGTTCTTC.

The chain joins TRBV6-5 to TRBJ2-5; 12 bases map to TRBD2. Germline assignment: CDR1 MNHEY and CDR2 SVGAGI. J gave up 2 bases and V 7 bases, and 5 bases lay outside the gene matches. This CDR3 is built from 15 residues. The CDR3 DNA follows: TGTGCCAGCACCTGGACTAGCGGGACTCAAGAGACCCAGTACTTC. Translating it yields CASTWTSGTQETQYF.

The J gene is TRBJ2-5, the V gene TRBV13; 11 nucleotides agree with TRBD2. Looked up from germline, CDR1 is PRHDT and CDR2 is FYEKMQ (reference sequence). The CDR3 has 15 residues. The J segment lost 5 bases and the V segment lost 6 bases, leaving 8 bases of the junction unmatched. CDR3 sequence: CASREGTSGRETQYF. The CDR3 coding sequence is TGTGCCAGCAGGGAAGGGACTAGCGGACGGGAGACCCAGTACTTC.

The chain joins TRBV29-1 to TRBJ2-5; weak D call: TRBD2 (5 bases). Between the trimmed V and J ends, which lost 3 bases and 5 bases, there was a span of 7 bases. Germline assignment: CDR1 SQVTM and CDR2 ANQGSEA. The CDR3 has 11 amino acids. The CDR3 here is CSVERVETQYF. The CDR3 nucleotides read TGCAGCGTTGAGAGGGTGGAGACCCAGTACTTC.

J is TRBJ1-2 and V is TRBV25-1; D gene unclear. Germline V gives CDR1 MGHDK, CDR2 SYGVNS. The CDR3 consists of 13 residues. Deletions cut 1 base from V and 3 bases from J, with 6 bases between. The CDR3 nucleotides are TGTGCCAGCAGTGAATCGGTTTACTATGGCTACACCTTC. This translates into CASSESVYYGYTF.